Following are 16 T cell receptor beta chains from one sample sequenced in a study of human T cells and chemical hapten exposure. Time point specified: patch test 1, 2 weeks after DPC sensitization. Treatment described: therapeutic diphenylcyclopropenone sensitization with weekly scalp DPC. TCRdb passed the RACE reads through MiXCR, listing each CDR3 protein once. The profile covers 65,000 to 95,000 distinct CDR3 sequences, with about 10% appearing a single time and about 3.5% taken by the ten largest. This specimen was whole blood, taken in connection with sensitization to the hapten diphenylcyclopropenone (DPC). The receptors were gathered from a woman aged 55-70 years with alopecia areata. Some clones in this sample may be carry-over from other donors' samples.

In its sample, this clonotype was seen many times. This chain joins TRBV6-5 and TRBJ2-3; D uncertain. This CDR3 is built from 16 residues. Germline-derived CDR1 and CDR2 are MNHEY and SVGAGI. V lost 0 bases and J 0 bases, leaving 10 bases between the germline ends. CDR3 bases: TGTGCCAGCAGTTACTCTGTGGGCCCTAGCACAGATACGCAGTATTTT. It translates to CASSYSVGPSTDTQYF.

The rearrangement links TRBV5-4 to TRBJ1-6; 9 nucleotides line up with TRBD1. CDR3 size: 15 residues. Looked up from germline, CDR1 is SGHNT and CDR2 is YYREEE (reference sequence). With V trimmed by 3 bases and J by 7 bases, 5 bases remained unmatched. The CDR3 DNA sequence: TGTGCCAGCAGCTCGGGACAGGGACCAAATTCACCCCTCCACTTT. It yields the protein CASSSGQGPNSPLHF.

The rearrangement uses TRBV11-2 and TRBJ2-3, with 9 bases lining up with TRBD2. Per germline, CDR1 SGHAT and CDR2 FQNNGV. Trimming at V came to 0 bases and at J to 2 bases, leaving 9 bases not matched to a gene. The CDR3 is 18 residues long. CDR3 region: CASSLDELPGLATDTQYF. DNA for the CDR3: TGTGCCAGCAGCTTAGATGAGCTTCCGGGACTAGCCACAGATACGCAGTATTTT.

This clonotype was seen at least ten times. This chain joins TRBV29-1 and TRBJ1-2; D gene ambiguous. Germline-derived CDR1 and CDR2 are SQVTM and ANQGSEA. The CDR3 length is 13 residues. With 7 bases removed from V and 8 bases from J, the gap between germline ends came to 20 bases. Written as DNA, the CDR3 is TGCAGCGGAGAACCCCTCCATAGGAGGGGCTACACCTTC. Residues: CSGEPLHRRGYTF.

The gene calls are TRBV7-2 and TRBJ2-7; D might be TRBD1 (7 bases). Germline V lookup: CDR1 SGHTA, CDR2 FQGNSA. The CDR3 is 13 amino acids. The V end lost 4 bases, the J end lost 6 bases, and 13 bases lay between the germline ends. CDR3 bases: TGTGCCAGCAGCTCACATCAGGGGGGCGAGCAGTACTTC. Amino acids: CASSSHQGGEQYF. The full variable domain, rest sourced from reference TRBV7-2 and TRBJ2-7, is GAGVSQSPSNKVTEKGKDVELRCDPISGHTALYWYRQSLGQGLEFLIYFQGNSAPDKSGLPSDRFSAERTGGSVSTLTIQRTQQEDSAVYLCASSSHQGGEQYFGPGTRLTVT.

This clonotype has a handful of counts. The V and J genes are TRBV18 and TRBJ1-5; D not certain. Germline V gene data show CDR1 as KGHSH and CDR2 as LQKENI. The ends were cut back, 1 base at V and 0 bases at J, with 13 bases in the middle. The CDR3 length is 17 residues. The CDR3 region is CASSPRAAANSNQPQHF. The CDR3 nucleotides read TGTGCCAGCTCACCACGTGCCGCTGCGAATAGCAATCAGCCCCAGCATTTT.

The CDR3 DNA sequence: TGCAGTGCTAGCGGGGGGTTTGGTCAGTCCTACAATGAGCAGTTCTTC. This gives the protein CSASGGFGQSYNEQFF. The chain is built from TRBV20-1 and TRBJ2-1; TRBD2 matches at 7 bases. J lost 1 base, V lost 3 bases, and 9 bases had no gene match. Germline CDR1 and CDR2: DFQATT and SNEGSKA (reference sequence). The CDR3 runs to 16 residues.

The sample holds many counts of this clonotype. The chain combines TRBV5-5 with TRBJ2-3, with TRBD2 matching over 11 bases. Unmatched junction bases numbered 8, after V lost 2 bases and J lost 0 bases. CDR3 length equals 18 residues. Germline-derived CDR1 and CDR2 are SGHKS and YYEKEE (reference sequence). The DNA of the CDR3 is TGTGCCAGCAGCTTTTTTAGCGGGGGGGCTGCTAGCACAGATACGCAGTATTTT. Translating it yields CASSFFSGGAASTDTQYF.

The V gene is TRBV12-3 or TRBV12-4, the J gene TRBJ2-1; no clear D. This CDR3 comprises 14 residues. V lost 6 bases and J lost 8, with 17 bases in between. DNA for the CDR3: TGTGCCAGCAGCGTATGGGTACTAAGACATGAGCAGTTCTTC. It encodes CASSVWVLRHEQFF.

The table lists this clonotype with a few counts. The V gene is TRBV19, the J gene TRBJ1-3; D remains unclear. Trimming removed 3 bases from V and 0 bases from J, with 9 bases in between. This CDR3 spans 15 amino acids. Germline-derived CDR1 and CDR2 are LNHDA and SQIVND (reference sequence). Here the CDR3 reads CASSMGTDSGNTIYF. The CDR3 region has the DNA TGTGCCAGTAGTATGGGTACCGACTCTGGAAACACCATATATTTT.

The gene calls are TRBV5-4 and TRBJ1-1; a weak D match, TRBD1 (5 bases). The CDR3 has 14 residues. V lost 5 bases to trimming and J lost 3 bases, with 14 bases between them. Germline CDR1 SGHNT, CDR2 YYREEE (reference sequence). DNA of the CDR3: TGTGCCAGCAGTGGGGGTAGGGTCTACACTGAAGCTTTCTTT. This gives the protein CASSGGRVYTEAFF.

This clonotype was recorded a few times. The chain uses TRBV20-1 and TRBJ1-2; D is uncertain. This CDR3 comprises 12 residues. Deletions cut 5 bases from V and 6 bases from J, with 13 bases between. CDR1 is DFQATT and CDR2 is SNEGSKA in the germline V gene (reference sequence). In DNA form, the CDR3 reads TGCAGTGCTGACCCGGACTCCGATGGCTACACCTTC. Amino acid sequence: CSADPDSDGYTF.

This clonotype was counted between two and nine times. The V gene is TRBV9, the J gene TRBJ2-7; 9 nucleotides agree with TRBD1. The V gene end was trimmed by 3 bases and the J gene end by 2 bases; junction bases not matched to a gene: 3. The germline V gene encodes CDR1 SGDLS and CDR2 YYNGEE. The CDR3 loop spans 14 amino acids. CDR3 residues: CASSETGGPYEQYF. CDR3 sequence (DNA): TGTGCCAGCAGCGAGACAGGGGGGCCCTACGAGCAGTACTTC.

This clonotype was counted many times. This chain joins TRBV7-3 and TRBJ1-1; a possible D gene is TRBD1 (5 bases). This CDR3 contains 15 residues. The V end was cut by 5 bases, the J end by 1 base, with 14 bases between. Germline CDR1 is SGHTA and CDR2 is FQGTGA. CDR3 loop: CASSPRGPTNTEAFF. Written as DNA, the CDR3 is TGTGCCAGCAGCCCCCGGGGACCGACGAACACTGAAGCTTTCTTT.

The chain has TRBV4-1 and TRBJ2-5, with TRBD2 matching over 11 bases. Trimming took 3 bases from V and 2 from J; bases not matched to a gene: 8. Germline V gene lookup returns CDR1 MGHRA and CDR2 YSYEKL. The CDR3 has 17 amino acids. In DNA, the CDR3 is TGCGCCAGCAGCCATGGAGCTAGCGGGGGGTGGCAAGAGACCCAGTACTTC. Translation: CASSHGASGGWQETQYF.

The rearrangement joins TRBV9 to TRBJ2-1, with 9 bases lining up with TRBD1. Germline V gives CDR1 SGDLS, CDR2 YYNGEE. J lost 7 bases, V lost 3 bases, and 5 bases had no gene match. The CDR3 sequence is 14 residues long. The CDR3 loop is CASSGDRAPNEQFF. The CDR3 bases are TGTGCCAGCAGCGGGGACAGGGCGCCTAATGAGCAGTTCTTC.